A single T cell receptor beta chain is shown here with its context. Per the study methods: Researchers report that nucleated cell counts were estimated from reference gene primer amplification. Sequencing was performed with immunoSEQ multiplex PCR; in TCRdb, only in-frame clones are kept and a portion is missing. V, J and clone size were drawn from that table, and D and trimming were deduced from the DNA. Counted here are about 240,000 clones, 86% occurring once; the ten biggest clones make up about 9.4%. This entry is derived from a study of blood T cell repertoires in COVID-19. This CDR3 is built from 14 residues. Germline lookup yields CDR1 MNHEY and CDR2 SMNVEV (reference sequence). V gave up 5 bases and J gave up 2 bases, with 10 bases separating them.

This clonotype was sampled from a woman aged 45-65 years with COVID-19, enrolled during active disease. Specimen: peripheral blood. The J gene is TRBJ2-4, the V gene TRBV27; D uncertain. DNA for the CDR3: TGTGCCAGCAGTACCCACGCGACCAAAAACATTCAGTACTTC. Translating it yields CASSTHATKNIQYF.